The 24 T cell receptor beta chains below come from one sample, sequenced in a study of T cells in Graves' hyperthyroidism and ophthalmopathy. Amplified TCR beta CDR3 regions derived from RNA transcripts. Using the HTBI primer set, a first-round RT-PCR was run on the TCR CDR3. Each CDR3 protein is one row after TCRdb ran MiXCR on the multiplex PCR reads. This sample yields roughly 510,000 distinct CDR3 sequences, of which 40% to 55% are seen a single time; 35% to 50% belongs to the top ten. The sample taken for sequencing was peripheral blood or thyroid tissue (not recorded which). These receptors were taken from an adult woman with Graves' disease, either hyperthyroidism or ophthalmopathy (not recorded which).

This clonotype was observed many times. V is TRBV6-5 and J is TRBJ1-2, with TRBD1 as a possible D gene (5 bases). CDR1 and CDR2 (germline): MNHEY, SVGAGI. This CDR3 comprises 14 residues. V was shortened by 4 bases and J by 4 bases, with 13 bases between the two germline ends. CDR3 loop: CASSSRDRSYGYTF. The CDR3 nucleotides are TGTGCCAGCAGTTCCAGGGACCGCAGCTATGGCTACACCTTC.

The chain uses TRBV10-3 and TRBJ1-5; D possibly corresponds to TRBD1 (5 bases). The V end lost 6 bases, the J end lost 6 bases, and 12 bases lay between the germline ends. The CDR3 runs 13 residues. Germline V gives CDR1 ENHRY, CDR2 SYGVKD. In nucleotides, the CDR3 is TGTGCCATCAGCGACAGTTTCCGTCAGCCCCAGCATTTT. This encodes CAISDSFRQPQHF.

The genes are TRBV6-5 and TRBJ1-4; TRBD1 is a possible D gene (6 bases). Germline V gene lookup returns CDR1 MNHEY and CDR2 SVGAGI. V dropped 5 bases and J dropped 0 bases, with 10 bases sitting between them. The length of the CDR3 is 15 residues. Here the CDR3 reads CASSPQGTTNEKLFF. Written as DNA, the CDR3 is TGTGCCAGCAGTCCTCAGGGGACAACTAATGAAAAACTGTTTTTT.

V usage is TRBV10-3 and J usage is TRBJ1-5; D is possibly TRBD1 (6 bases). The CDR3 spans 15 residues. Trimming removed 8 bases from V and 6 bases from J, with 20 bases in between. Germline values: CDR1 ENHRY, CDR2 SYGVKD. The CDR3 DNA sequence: TGTGCCATCTCTGCCGAGACGGGGGGCGGTCAGCCCCAGCATTTT. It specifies CAISAETGGGQPQHF.

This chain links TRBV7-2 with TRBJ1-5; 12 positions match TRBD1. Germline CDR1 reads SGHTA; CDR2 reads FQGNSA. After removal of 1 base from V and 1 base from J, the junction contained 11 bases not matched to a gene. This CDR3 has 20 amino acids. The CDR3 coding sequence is TGTGCCAGCAGCTTAGGGATGGGACAGGGGGCCGTGAGGAGCAATCAGCCCCAGCATTTT. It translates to CASSLGMGQGAVRSNQPQHF.

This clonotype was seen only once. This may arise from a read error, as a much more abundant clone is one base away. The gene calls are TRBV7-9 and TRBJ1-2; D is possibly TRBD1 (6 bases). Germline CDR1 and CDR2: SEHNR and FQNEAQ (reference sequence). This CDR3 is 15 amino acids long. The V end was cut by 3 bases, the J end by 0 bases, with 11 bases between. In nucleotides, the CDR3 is TGTGCCAGCAGCTTGCCGCAGGGGTCTAACTATGGCTACACCTTC. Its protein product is CASSLPQGSNYGYTF.

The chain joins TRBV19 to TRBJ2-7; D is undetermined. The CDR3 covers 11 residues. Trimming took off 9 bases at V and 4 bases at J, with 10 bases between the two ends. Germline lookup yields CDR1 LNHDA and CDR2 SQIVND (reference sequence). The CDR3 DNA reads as TGTGCCAGCACAAACGGGTACGAGCAGTACTTC. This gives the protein CASTNGYEQYF.

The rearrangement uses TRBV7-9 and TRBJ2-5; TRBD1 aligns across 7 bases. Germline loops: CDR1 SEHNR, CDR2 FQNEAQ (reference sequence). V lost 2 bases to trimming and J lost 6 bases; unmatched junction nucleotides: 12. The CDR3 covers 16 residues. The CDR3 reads CASSLRTDRVPQTQYF. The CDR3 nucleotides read TGTGCCAGCAGCTTAAGGACCGACAGGGTTCCCCAGACCCAGTACTTC.

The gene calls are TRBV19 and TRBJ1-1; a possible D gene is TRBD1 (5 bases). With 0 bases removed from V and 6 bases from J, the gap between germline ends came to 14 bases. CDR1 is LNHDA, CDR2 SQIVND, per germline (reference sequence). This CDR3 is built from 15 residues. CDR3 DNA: TGTGCCAGTAGTATAGAAAGGGGATTAGCCGCTGAAGCTTTCTTT. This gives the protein CASSIERGLAAEAFF.

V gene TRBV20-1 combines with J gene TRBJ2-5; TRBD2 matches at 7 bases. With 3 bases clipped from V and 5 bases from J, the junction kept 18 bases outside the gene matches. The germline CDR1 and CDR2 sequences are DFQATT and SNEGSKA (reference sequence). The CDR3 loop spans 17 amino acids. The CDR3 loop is CSARGWLVAGVEETQYF. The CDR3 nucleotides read TGCAGTGCTAGGGGTTGGCTAGTGGCGGGAGTAGAGGAGACCCAGTACTTC.

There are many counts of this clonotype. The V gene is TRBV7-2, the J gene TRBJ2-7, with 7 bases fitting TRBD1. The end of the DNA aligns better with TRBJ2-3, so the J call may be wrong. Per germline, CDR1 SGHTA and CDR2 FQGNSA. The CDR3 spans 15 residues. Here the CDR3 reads CASSWRQGRTDTQYF. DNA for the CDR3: TGTGCCAGCAGCTGGCGACAGGGAAGGACAGATACGCAGTATTTT.

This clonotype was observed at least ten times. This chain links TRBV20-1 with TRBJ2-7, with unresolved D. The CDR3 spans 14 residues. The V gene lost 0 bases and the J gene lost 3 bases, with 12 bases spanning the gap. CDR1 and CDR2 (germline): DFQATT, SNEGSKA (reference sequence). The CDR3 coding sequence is TGCAGTGCTAGAGATATTCGGCAGATCTACGAGCAGTACTTC. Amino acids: CSARDIRQIYEQYF.

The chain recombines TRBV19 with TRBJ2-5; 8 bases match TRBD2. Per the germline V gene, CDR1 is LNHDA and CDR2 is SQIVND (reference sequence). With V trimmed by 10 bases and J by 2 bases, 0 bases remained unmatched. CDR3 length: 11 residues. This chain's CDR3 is CATSGQETQYF. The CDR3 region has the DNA TGTGCCACTAGCGGGCAAGAGACCCAGTACTTC.

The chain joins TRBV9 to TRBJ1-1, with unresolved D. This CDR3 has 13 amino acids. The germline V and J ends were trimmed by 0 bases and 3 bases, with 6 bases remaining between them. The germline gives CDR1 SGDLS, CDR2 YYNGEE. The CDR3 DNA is TGTGCCAGCAGCGTAGCGGGGTACACTGAAGCTTTCTTT. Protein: CASSVAGYTEAFF.

The CDR3 nucleotides read TGCAGTGCTAGAGATATCCGCTTCGTCTATGGCTACACCTTC. Protein product: CSARDIRFVYGYTF. The J gene is TRBJ1-2, the V gene TRBV20-1; no clear D. V lost 0 bases to trimming and J lost 4 bases, with 12 bases between them. The germline V gene encodes CDR1 DFQATT and CDR2 SNEGSKA (reference sequence). This CDR3 contains 14 residues.

The chain's CDR3 is CASSPGQGVQETQYF. In DNA form, the CDR3 reads TGTGCCAGCAGTCCCGGACAGGGGGTACAAGAGACCCAGTACTTC. V and J are TRBV28 and TRBJ2-5, with 10 bases lining up with TRBD1. The germline CDR1 and CDR2 sequences are MDHEN and SYDVKM. CDR3 length: 15 amino acids. With V trimmed by 5 bases and J by 2 bases, 5 bases remained unmatched.

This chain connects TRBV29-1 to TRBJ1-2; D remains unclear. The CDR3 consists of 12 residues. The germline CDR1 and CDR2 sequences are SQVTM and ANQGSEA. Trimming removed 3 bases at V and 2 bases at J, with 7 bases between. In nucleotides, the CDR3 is TGCAGCGTTGACTGGCGGAACTATGGCTACACCTTC. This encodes CSVDWRNYGYTF.

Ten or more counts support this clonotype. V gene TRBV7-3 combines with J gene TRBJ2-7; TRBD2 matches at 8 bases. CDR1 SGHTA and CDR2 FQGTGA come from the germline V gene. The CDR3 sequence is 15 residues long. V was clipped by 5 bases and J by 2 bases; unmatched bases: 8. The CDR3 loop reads CASSTAGGGTYEQYF. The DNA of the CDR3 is TGTGCCAGCAGCACAGCGGGCGGGGGGACCTACGAGCAGTACTTC.

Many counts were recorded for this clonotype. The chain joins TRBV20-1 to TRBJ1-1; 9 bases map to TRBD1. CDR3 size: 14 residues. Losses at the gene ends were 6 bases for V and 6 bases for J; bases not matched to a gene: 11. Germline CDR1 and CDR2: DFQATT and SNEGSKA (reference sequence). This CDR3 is CSAMDRGGEAEAFF. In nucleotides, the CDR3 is TGCAGTGCGATGGACAGGGGAGGGGAGGCTGAAGCTTTCTTT.

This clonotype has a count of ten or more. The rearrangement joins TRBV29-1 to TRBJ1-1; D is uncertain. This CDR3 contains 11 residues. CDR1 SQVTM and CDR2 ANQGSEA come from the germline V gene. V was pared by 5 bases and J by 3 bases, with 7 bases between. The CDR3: CSVIRDTEAFF. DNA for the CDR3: TGCAGCGTTATAAGGGACACTGAAGCTTTCTTT.

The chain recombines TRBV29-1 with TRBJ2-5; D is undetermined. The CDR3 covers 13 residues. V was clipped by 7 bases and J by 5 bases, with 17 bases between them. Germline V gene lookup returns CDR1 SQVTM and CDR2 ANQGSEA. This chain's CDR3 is CSAQGAANETQYF. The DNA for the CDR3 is TGCAGCGCACAAGGCGCGGCTAATGAGACCCAGTACTTC.

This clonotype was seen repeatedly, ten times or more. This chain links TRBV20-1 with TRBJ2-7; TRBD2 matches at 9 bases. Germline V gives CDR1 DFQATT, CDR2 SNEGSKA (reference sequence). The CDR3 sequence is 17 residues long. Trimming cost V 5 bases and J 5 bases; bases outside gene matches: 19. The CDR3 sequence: CSAQGAFSGRSSHEQYF. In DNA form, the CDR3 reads TGCAGTGCTCAAGGGGCCTTTAGCGGGAGATCGTCTCACGAGCAGTACTTC.

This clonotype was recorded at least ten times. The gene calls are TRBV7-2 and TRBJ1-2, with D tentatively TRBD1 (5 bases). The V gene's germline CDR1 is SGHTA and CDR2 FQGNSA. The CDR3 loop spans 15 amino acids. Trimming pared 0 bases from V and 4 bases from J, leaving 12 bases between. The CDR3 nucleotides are TGTGCCAGCAGCTTAGCCGGGGCAGGGTCCTATGGCTACACCTTC. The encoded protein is CASSLAGAGSYGYTF.

Written as DNA, the CDR3 is TGCAGTGCTAGTGGGTTGGGCGGGGAGACCCAGTACTTC. Encoded protein: CSASGLGGETQYF. V usage is TRBV20-1 and J usage is TRBJ2-5; the D gene is possibly TRBD2 (5 bases). CDR3 length equals 13 residues. Germline assignment: CDR1 DFQATT and CDR2 SNEGSKA (reference sequence). V lost 3 bases and J lost 5, with 13 bases in between.